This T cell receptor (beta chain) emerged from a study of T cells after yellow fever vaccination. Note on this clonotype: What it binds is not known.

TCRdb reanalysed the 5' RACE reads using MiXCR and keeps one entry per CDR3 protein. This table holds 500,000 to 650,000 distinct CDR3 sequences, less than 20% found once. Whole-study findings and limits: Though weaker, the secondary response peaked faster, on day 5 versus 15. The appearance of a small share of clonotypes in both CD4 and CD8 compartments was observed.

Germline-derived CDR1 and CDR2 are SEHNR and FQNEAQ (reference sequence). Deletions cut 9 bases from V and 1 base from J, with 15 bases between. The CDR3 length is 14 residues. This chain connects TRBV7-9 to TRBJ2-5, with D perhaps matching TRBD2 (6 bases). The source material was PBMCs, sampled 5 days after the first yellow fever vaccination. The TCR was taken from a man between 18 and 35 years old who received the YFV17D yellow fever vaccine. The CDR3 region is CASRGGASQETQYF. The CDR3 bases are TGTGCCAGTAGAGGCGGGGCCAGCCAAGAGACCCAGTACTTC.